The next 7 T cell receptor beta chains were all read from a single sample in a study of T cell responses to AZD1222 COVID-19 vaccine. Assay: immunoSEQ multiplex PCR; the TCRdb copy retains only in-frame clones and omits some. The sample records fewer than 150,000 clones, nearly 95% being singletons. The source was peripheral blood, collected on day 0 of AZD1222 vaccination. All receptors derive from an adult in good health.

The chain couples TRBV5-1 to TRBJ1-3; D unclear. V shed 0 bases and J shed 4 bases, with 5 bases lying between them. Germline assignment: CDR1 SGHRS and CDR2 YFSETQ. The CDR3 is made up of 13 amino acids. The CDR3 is CASSLGRGNTIYF. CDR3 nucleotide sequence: TGCGCCAGCAGCTTGGGCCGCGGAAACACCATATATTTT.

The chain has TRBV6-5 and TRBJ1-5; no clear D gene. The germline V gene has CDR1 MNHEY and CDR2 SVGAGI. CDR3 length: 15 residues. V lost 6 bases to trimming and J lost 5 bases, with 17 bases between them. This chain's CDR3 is CASSRSAGMDQPQHF. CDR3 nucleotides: TGTGCCAGCAGCCGATCCGCTGGGATGGATCAGCCCCAGCATTTT.

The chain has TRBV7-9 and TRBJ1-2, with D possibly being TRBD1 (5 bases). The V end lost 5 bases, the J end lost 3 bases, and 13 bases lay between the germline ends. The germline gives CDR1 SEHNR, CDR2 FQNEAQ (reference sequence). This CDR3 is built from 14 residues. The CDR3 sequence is CASSNRLPDYGYTF. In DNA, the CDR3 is TGTGCCAGCAGCAACAGGCTCCCAGACTATGGCTACACCTTC. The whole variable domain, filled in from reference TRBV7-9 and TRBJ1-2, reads DTGVSQNPRHKITKRGQNVTFRCDPISEHNRLYWYRQTLGQGPEFLTYFQNEAQLEKSRLLSDRFSAERPKGSFSTLEIQRTEQGDSAMYLCASSNRLPDYGYTFGSGTRLTVV.

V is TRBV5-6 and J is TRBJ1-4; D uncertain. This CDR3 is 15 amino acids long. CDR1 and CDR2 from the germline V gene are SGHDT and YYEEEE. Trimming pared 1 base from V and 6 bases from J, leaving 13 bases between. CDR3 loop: CASSLSGRLDEKLFF. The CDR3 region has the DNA TGTGCCAGCAGCTTGTCGGGCAGGTTAGATGAAAAACTGTTTTTT.

The CDR3 is CASSLGLGADTQYF. CDR3 bases: TGCGCCAGCAGCCTCGGACTAGGGGCAGATACGCAGTATTTT. This chain joins TRBV10-1 and TRBJ2-3; 7 positions agree with TRBD2. Germline V gene lookup returns CDR1 WNHNN and CDR2 SYGVQD (reference sequence). This CDR3 is 14 amino acids long. J lost 4 bases, V lost 6 bases, and 7 bases had no gene match.

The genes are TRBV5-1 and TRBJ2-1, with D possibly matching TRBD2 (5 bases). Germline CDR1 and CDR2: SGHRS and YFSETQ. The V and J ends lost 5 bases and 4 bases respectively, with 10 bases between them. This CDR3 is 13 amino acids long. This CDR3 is CASSSAVYNEQFF. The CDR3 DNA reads TGCGCCAGCAGTTCAGCGGTGTACAATGAGCAGTTCTTC.

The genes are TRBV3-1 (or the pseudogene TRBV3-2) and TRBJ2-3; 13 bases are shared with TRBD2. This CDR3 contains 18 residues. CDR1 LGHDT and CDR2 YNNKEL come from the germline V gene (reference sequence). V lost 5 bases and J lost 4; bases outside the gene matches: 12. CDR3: CASSSPYGLAGVPDTQYF. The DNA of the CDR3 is TGTGCCAGCAGCTCTCCCTATGGACTAGCGGGGGTCCCAGATACGCAGTATTTT.